The 13 T cell receptor beta chains below come from one sample, sequenced in a study of CD8 T cells in ankylosing spondylitis (dated by TCRdb to about 2017). The library came from 5' RACE. TCRdb names Illumina HiSeq 2500 as the instrument used. TCRdb ran its own pipeline on the public reads, namely fastp trimming at Q25 and MiXCR clone calling, and kept in-frame beta chains. Each CDR3 protein gets just one entry, which takes the most common genes and DNA from the rows behind it. For this sample there are about 340,000 distinct CDR3 sequences; approximately 22% appear just once. The top ten clones comprise around 13% of the sample. Input material: blood, either unsorted or a sorted T cell fraction (not recorded which). Source of these receptors: a male donor with ankylosing spondylitis or in good health (not recorded which).

This clonotype was seen a handful of times. V is TRBV29-1 and J is TRBJ2-1; 12 nucleotides match TRBD2. The CDR3 totals 12 residues. Germline V CDR1 and CDR2: SQVTM, ANQGSEA. Trimming took 3 bases from V and 9 from J; bases not matched to a gene: 0. The CDR3 nucleotides read TGCAGCGTTGAGGGACTAGCGGGTGAGCAGTTCTTC. It is translated as CSVEGLAGEQFF.

The chain employs TRBV5-5 and TRBJ1-1; D call uncertain. The ends were cut back, 0 bases at V and 11 bases at J, with 20 bases in the middle. The CDR3 is 15 amino acids. Looked up from germline, CDR1 is SGHKS and CDR2 is YYEKEE (reference sequence). The CDR3 DNA follows: TGTGCCAGCAGCTTGGGAGAATCCAGGTCCGGGGTGGCTTTCTTT. Translating it yields CASSLGESRSGVAFF.

This clonotype appeared a few times. The CDR3 loop reads CASSPPWAYNEQFF. The CDR3 nucleotides read TGTGCCAGCAGCCCCCCTTGGGCCTACAATGAGCAGTTCTTC. The chain carries TRBV11-2 and TRBJ2-1; D unresolved. V lost 5 bases, J lost 2 bases, and 10 bases lay in between. The CDR3 loop spans 14 amino acids. Germline CDR1 is SGHAT and CDR2 is FQNNGV.

This clonotype has a handful of counts. The V and J genes are TRBV6-1 and TRBJ2-3, with a possible D match to TRBD2 (7 bases). The CDR3 sequence is 15 residues long. Germline assignment: CDR1 MNHNS and CDR2 SASEGT. V lost 5 bases to trimming and J lost 5 bases, with 17 bases between them. CDR3 loop: CASSLGGGPGDTQYF. The CDR3 DNA follows: TGTGCCAGCAGTCTGGGAGGGGGGCCTGGAGATACGCAGTATTTT.

CDR3 nucleotides: TGTGCCAGCAGTTTTTCATCCGATTGGCCCCAGCATTTT. Translated, it gives CASSFSSDWPQHF. J is TRBJ1-5 and V is TRBV28, with no clear D. Deletions cut 3 bases from V and 9 bases from J, with 12 bases between. This CDR3 has 13 residues. The germline gives CDR1 MDHEN, CDR2 SYDVKM.

The V gene is TRBV6-1, the J gene TRBJ1-6; D not certain. From germline, CDR1 is MNHNS and CDR2 SASEGT. V dropped 3 bases and J dropped 13 bases, with 13 bases sitting between them. The CDR3 length is 13 residues. CDR3 amino acids: CASSDTDGVPLHF. The CDR3 DNA sequence: TGTGCCAGCAGTGATACCGATGGCGTCCCCCTCCACTTT.

The chain recombines TRBV20-1 with TRBJ2-1; D is possibly TRBD2 (7 bases). The germline V and J ends were trimmed by 5 bases and 0 bases, with 14 bases remaining between them. The CDR3 totals 15 residues. Per germline, CDR1 DFQATT and CDR2 SNEGSKA (reference sequence). The CDR3 DNA reads TGCAGTGCTCCCCGGGGGGCTAGCTCCTACAATGAGCAGTTCTTC. Encoded protein: CSAPRGASSYNEQFF.

This clonotype was observed many times. The chain has TRBV15 and TRBJ2-6; D remains unclear. Germline CDR1 and CDR2: LNHNV and YYDKDF (reference sequence). V was pared by 8 bases and J by 0 bases, with 11 bases between. The CDR3 has 15 residues. The CDR3 coding sequence is TGTGCCACCTCGCCTCCTAGCTCTGGGGCCAACGTCCTGACTTTC. Encoded protein: CATSPPSSGANVLTF.

This clonotype was observed a handful of times. J is TRBJ2-3 and V is TRBV15, with 9 bases lining up with TRBD1. Germline V gene data show CDR1 as LNHNV and CDR2 as YYDKDF (reference sequence). The CDR3 has 15 residues. With 10 bases clipped from V and 2 bases from J, the junction kept 10 bases outside the gene matches. The CDR3 protein is CAIANGQGITDTQYF. For the CDR3, the DNA is TGTGCCATCGCTAATGGACAGGGGATCACAGATACGCAGTATTTT.

The chain employs TRBV5-1 and TRBJ2-1, with 9 nucleotides matching TRBD1. Germline V gene sequence: CDR1 SGHRS, CDR2 YFSETQ. The CDR3 totals 15 residues. Losses at the gene ends were 6 bases for V and 6 bases for J; bases not matched to a gene: 10. In DNA form, the CDR3 reads TGCGCCAGCAACCCCTTCGGGACAGGGTTCAATGAGCAGTTCTTC. Protein: CASNPFGTGFNEQFF.

This clonotype was observed a few times. The genes are TRBV5-6 and TRBJ2-1; 12 nucleotides agree with TRBD2. This CDR3 is built from 16 residues. Germline lookup yields CDR1 SGHDT and CDR2 YYEEEE. The V segment lost 3 bases and the J segment 3 bases; nucleotides outside the gene matches: 4. CDR3 residues: CASSWASGGDYNEQFF. CDR3 in DNA: TGTGCCAGCAGCTGGGCTAGCGGGGGGGACTACAATGAGCAGTTCTTC.

This clonotype was observed a few times. V usage is TRBV20-1 and J usage is TRBJ2-7, with TRBD2 as a possible D gene (6 bases). The V end was cut by 0 bases, the J end by 0 bases, with 18 bases between. Germline V gene sequence: CDR1 DFQATT, CDR2 SNEGSKA (reference sequence). There are 17 residues in the CDR3. CDR3 loop: CSARDLHGGISSYEQYF. The CDR3 DNA reads as TGCAGTGCTAGAGACCTCCACGGGGGTATTAGCTCCTACGAGCAGTACTTC.

J is TRBJ2-7 and V is TRBV15; no firm D call. Germline V gene sequence: CDR1 LNHNV, CDR2 YYDKDF (reference sequence). The CDR3 has 14 amino acids. The germline V and J ends were trimmed by 5 bases and 2 bases, with 13 bases remaining between them. CDR3 sequence reads: CATSDTSGPYEQYF. The CDR3 DNA sequence: TGTGCCACCAGCGATACGTCCGGACCCTACGAGCAGTACTTC.